The 10 T cell receptor beta chains below all came from one sample that was sequenced in a study of T cells in Graves' hyperthyroidism and ophthalmopathy. Amplified regions were TCR beta CDR3 sequences from RNA transcripts. First-round RT-PCR with HTBI primers amplified the TCR CDR3 region. From the multiplex PCR reads, TCRdb called clonotypes with MiXCR, one entry per CDR3 protein. The sample gives about 300,000 distinct CDR3 sequences, about 14% of which show up once; roughly 8.5% is in the top ten. The sample taken for sequencing was blood. Receptor source: a woman between 25 and 40 years old with Graves' hyperthyroidism that later progressed to Graves' ophthalmopathy.

On this clonotype: It is likely a read error, because the conserved phenylalanine at the end of the CDR3 is missing. The CDR3 region is CASSFGTGGPYEQYL. The DNA of the CDR3 is TGTGCCAGTAGTTTTGGGACAGGGGGTCCCTACGAGCAGTACCTC. V gene TRBV19 combines with J gene TRBJ2-7; 11 bases fit TRBD1. CDR1 is LNHDA, CDR2 SQIVND, per germline (reference sequence). The V segment lost 5 bases and the J segment 2 bases; nucleotides outside the gene matches: 5. CDR3 length: 15 amino acids.

In its sample, this clonotype was seen many times. V gene TRBV18 combines with J gene TRBJ2-1; 9 bases agree with TRBD1. Looked up from germline, CDR1 is KGHSH and CDR2 is LQKENI. Trimming at V came to 3 bases and at J to 3 bases, leaving 3 bases not matched to a gene. The CDR3 has 15 residues. The CDR3 nucleotides read TGTGCCAGCTCACCCCGGACAGGGGACTACAATGAGCAGTTCTTC. Translating it yields CASSPRTGDYNEQFF.

This clonotype came up many times. J is TRBJ1-1 and V is TRBV6-1, with 7 bases lining up with TRBD1. The length of the CDR3 is 15 residues. The germline gives CDR1 MNHNS, CDR2 SASEGT. The V and J ends lost 6 bases and 4 bases, in that order; junction bases with no gene match: 11. The CDR3 here is CASRPRQGSVTEAFF. As DNA, the CDR3 is TGTGCCAGCAGACCAAGACAGGGCAGCGTCACTGAAGCTTTCTTT.

V and J are TRBV19 and TRBJ2-2; 7 bases are shared with TRBD2. CDR1 is LNHDA, CDR2 SQIVND, per germline (reference sequence). J gave up 6 bases and V 5 bases, and 9 bases lay outside the gene matches. This CDR3 comprises 15 residues. CDR3 nucleotide sequence: TGTGCCAGTAGTTATAGCGGGCGGTTGGCCGGGGAGCTGTTTTTT. Translating gives CASSYSGRLAGELFF.

This clonotype was recorded once. The rearrangement links TRBV2 to TRBJ2-7; 8 bases match TRBD1. CDR1 and CDR2 (germline): SNHLY, FYNNEI. V lost 5 bases to trimming and J lost 7 bases; unmatched junction nucleotides: 16. This CDR3 contains 16 residues. The CDR3 coding sequence is TGTGCCAGCAGTACCACAGGGGGTCCCCGGGATGGGGAGCAGTACTTC. Translation gives CASSTTGGPRDGEQYF.

This clonotype was counted at least ten times. The CDR3 nucleotides are TGTGCCAGCAGCCTGGGACTAGCGGGAGGGCCCTACAATGAGCAGTTCTTC. As protein: CASSLGLAGGPYNEQFF. The chain recombines TRBV11-2 with TRBJ2-1; 16 nucleotides line up with TRBD2. The trim removed 5 bases at V and 2 bases at J, leaving 3 bases unmatched. This CDR3 has 17 amino acids. The germline V gene encodes CDR1 SGHAT and CDR2 FQNNGV. The full variable domain, in which reference TRBV11-2 and TRBJ2-1 provide the parts outside the CDR3, is EAGVAQSPRYKIIEKRQSVAFWCNPISGHATLYWYQQILGQGPKLLIQFQNNGVVDDSQLPKDRFSAERLKGVDSTLKIQPAKLEDSAVYLCASSLGLAGGPYNEQFFGPGTRLTVL.

The rearrangement joins TRBV5-1 to TRBJ2-7; D may be TRBD1 (5 bases). Germline CDR1 reads SGHRS; CDR2 reads YFSETQ. V was cut by 0 bases and J by 2 bases, with 15 bases left in between. This CDR3 is built from 16 residues. The CDR3 protein is CASSLGRSQGPYEQYF. In DNA form, the CDR3 reads TGCGCCAGCAGCTTGGGTCGCAGCCAGGGCCCCTACGAGCAGTACTTC.

This clonotype was detected only a few times. The chain joins TRBV7-3 to TRBJ2-2; 7 bases are a match to TRBD1. CDR1 is SGHTA, CDR2 FQGTGA, per germline. The CDR3 has 13 amino acids. The V gene end was trimmed by 5 bases and the J gene end by 7 bases; junction bases not matched to a gene: 4. The CDR3 spells CASSQQGFGELFF. The CDR3 region has the DNA TGTGCCAGCAGCCAACAGGGGTTCGGGGAGCTGTTTTTT.

This clonotype has a handful of counts. The chain employs TRBV6-5 and TRBJ1-5; a possible D gene is TRBD1 (5 bases). The length of the CDR3 is 16 residues. The germline CDR1 and CDR2 sequences are MNHEY and SVGAGI. Between the trimmed V and J ends, which lost 2 bases and 4 bases, there was a span of 15 bases. The CDR3 DNA is TGTGCCAGCAGTTACGGGGGGGGGAACTTGAATCAGCCCCAGCATTTT. Protein sequence: CASSYGGGNLNQPQHF.

Many counts were recorded for this clonotype. V gene TRBV12-5 combines with J gene TRBJ2-7; D gene unclear. Trimming took 2 bases from V and 3 from J, leaving 8 bases between them. The CDR3 spans 13 residues. From germline, CDR1 is LGHNT and CDR2 FRNRAP. CDR3 sequence reads: CASGLNGYYEQYF. In DNA form, the CDR3 reads TGTGCTAGTGGTTTGAACGGCTACTACGAGCAGTACTTC.